Here is one TCR beta chain with its context. It has no known antigen specificity. Nothing much larger sits one base from this clone, and base qualities are not available. The data were taken from a study of glioma-infiltrating T cells listed by TCRdb under 2016. Turning to the overall study: The study sequenced TCR alpha- and beta-chain repertoires from glioma tissue, from non-neoplastic brain tissue and from matched peripheral blood mononuclear cells. Three low-grade glioma patients, 7 to 9 primary glioblastoma patients and three non-glioma patients contributing non-neoplastic brain tissue were included in the paired cohort. To measure divergence between tissue and blood T-cell populations, each tissue-infiltrating repertoire was compared with the peripheral blood repertoire of the same patient.

CDR1 and CDR2 are drawn from the germline V gene: SGHTA, FQGNSA. The V end gives up 0 bases and the J end 5 bases, leaving 5 bases in the junction not matched to a gene. Including the terminal cysteine and phenylalanine, the CDR3 comprises 15 residues. The read is trimmed to its CDR3 DNA, 45 bases read in frame from base 1. Study-wide conclusions, independent of this receptor: Only a very small number of CDR3 sequences turned up in both tissue and blood, a result put down to high CDR3 diversity combined with limited sampling. VJ-independent divergence between tissue and blood was lower than expected in non-neoplastic patients but higher than expected in all gliomas, particularly low-grade gliomas. Small numbers underpinned the group comparisons: roughly 8 glioblastoma patients, three low-grade glioma patients and three non-neoplastic patients.

TCR alpha and beta CDR3 regions were amplified with the iRepertoire nested amplicon-rescue multiplex PCR (arm-PCR) platform from RNA. For one-step reverse transcription and amplification, roughly 90-450 ng of tissue mRNA or PBMC total RNA was used as input. Following bead purification, Illumina adapters were added by a secondary multiplex PCR, and libraries between 200 and 400 bp were gel-purified. Internal 6-nucleotide barcodes were carried by the libraries and were used for demultiplexing. Sequencing of libraries was performed on an Illumina MiSeq with 2x220 or 2x250 nucleotide paired-end reads. Turning to the authors' computational methods: Paired reads were merged with FLASH 1.2.11 and aligned to the GRCh37 human genome with BWA-MEM before extracting TRA and TRB reads. V and J assignment used an IMGT-derived reference of cassette sequences and CDR3 motifs that included pseudogenes. Three-frame translation of reads was performed, and productive CDR3s were defined as those with a C...FGXG motif and no stop codons. A clonotype was defined as a unique combination of a V-J cassette pair and a CDR3 amino acid sequence. Reads were filtered by Hamming distance, with the threshold set by the sequence error rate of each sample in mapped regions. Using fastp trimming at Q25 and MiXCR clonotype assembly, TCRdb reanalyzed the public sequencing data and kept in-frame beta chains. All rows with the same CDR3 protein become a single entry with the most common DNA and genes. These V and J calls rely on TCRdb rather than the paper's analysis. This sample is represented by around 120,000 distinct CDR3 sequences; approximately 24% of them were singletons. In total, the top ten clones hold 27% of the sample.

The sequence was obtained from a human donor with low-grade glioma or glioblastoma, undergoing nonglioma brain surgery, or in good health (not recorded which). This receptor chain uses TRBV7-2 and TRBJ1-1; a stretch of 8 junction bases matches TRBD1. The sample was glioma tissue, nonneoplastic brain tissue, or PBMCs (not recorded which). The CDR3 in this case is CASSLAGTGLTEAFF. The DNA sequence reads TGTGCCAGCAGCTTAGCCGGGACAGGCCTTACTGAAGCTTTCTTT.